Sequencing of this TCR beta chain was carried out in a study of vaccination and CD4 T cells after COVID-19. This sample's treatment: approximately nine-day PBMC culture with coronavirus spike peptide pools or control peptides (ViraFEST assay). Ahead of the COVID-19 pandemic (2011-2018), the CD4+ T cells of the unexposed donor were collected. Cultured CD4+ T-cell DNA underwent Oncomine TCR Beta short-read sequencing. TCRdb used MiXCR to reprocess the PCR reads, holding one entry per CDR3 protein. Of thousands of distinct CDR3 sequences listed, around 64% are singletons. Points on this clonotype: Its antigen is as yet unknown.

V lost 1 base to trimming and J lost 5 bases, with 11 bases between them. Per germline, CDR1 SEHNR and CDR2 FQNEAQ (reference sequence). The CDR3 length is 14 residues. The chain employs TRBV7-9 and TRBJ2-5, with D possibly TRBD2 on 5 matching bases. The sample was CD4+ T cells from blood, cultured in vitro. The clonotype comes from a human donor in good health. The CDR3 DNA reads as TGTGCCAGCAGCTTAGTATCGGGGATGGAGACCCAGTACTTC. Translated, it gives CASSLVSGMETQYF.